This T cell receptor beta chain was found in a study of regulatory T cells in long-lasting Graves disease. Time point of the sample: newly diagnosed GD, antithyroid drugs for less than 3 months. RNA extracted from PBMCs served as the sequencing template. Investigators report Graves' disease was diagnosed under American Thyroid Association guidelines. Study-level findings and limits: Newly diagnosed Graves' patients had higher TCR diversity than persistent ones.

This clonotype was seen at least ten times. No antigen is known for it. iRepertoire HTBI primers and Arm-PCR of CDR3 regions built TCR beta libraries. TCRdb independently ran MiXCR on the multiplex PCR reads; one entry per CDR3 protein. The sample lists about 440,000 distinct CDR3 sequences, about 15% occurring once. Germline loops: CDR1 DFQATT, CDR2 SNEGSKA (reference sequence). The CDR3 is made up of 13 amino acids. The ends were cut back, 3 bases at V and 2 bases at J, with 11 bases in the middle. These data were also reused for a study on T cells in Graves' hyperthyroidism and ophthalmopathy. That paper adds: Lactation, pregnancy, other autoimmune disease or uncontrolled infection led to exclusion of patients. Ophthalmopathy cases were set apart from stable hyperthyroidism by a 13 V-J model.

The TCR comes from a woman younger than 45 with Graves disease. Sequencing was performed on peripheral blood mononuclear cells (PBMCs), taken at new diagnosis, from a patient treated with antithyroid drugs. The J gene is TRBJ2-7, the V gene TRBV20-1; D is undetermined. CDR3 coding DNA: TGCAGTGCTAGTAAGGGCGCCGCCTACGAGCAGTACTTC. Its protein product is CSASKGAAYEQYF.